These T cell receptor beta chains were read from a single sample in a study of blood T cell repertoires in COVID-19. Libraries were prepared by immunoSEQ multiplex PCR; TCRdb keeps only in-frame clonotypes and omits some of them. The table has 90,000 to 100,000 clones, around 81% seen once. The specimen sequenced was peripheral blood. The receptor source for this set is a man aged 55 to 70 with acute or convalescent COVID-19. CDR3s leave out the opening cysteine and the closing phenylalanine or tryptophan.

V	J	CDR3
TRBV19	TRBJ2-5	ASSSDVGTQY
TRBV30	TRBJ1-5	AWRDGTGGGQPQH
TRBV6-5	TRBJ1-2	ASMRGGGYT
TRBV20-1	TRBJ2-3	SASPDRGGTDTQY
TRBV6-5	TRBJ1-2	ASSRTGGFDGYT
TRBV5-1	TRBJ1-5	ASSSTGGEQPQH
TRBV2	TRBJ1-4	ASSEANSKYEKLF
TRBV5-1	TRBJ1-3	ASSLGATVTGNTIY
TRBV5-1	TRBJ2-3	ASSLDRGTDTQY
TRBV5-6	TRBJ2-3	ASSLPPGLAGTDTQY
TRBV12-3/TRBV12-4	TRBJ1-1	ASSLRRTEAF
TRBV19	TRBJ1-5	ASNRGTDSNQPQH
TRBV6-6	TRBJ1-1	ATRQSMNTEAF
TRBV10-3	TRBJ2-7	AISESRVMGSGSEQY
TRBV6-5	TRBJ1-5	ASSYSLAAGQPQH
TRBV6-1	TRBJ1-4	ASSEAGGSTNEKLF
TRBV7-8	TRBJ1-6	AVAPQADSPLH
TRBV6-6	TRBJ2-7	ASSYQDRELIDEQY
TRBV6-5	TRBJ1-5	ASTLTGEMPQH
TRBV28	TRBJ1-5	ASSLSGDNQPQH
TRBV3-1/TRBV3-2	TRBJ2-1	ASSQEEVANDLNNEQF
TRBV6-6	TRBJ1-1	ASSPGNTEAF
TRBV5-1	TRBJ2-1	ASSSGQLQNEQF
TRBV6-1	TRBJ1-3	ASSDRGPPNTIY
TRBV5-1	TRBJ1-2	ASSLDPTGAGGYT
TRBV7-9	TRBJ2-5	ASSLVGGQETQY
TRBV5-1	TRBJ2-7	ASSLAGDSYEQY
TRBV27	TRBJ2-5	ASSPYARGGGETQY
TRBV11-3	TRBJ1-6	ASSLDVTRAGDSPLH
TRBV6-5	TRBJ1-1	ASSYSSRVTLEAF
TRBV4-2	TRBJ2-7	ASSRLGQGNYEQY
TRBV2	TRBJ1-1	ASSPGGGNTEAF
TRBV4-2	TRBJ2-3	ASSQDYQVFTDTQY
TRBV7-9	TRBJ2-2	ASSLEVAPGELF
TRBV7-2	TRBJ1-2	ASTLQGAINYGYT
TRBV15	TRBJ1-1	ATSRAGTSNTEAF
TRBV10-2	TRBJ1-6	ASTDTEAYSPLH
TRBV12-3/TRBV12-4	TRBJ1-2	ASSMDSQAGYT
TRBV5-6	TRBJ2-2	ASSPLRQGPTGELF
TRBV5-6	TRBJ2-6	ASSLVPGGRSGANVLT
TRBV6-1	TRBJ1-2	ASSESRGTNYGYT
TRBV6-5	TRBJ2-1	ASSSDTNEQF
TRBV24-1	TRBJ2-1	ATSGTSDRREQF
TRBV7-9	TRBJ2-3	ASSLGGQGAGDTQY
TRBV3-1/TRBV3-2	TRBJ1-6	ASSQGQGVDSPLH
TRBV18	TRBJ2-5	ASSFGLAGLETQY
TRBV5-1	TRBJ1-3	ASSVNGQGSIY
TRBV2	TRBJ1-3	ASRKGEGNTIY
TRBV3-1/TRBV3-2	TRBJ2-6	ASSQGSGTGANVLT
TRBV6-1	TRBJ2-5	ASSEAPRLWATQY
TRBV5-1	TRBJ1-1	ASSPGNSMNTEAF
TRBV7-2	TRBJ2-4	ASMPGGGNIQY
TRBV3-1/TRBV3-2	TRBJ2-7	ASSQVGSGTGSYEQY
TRBV4-1	TRBJ1-1	ASSQDRSGAVGTEAF
TRBV5-8	TRBJ1-2	ASSKNRDNYGYT